This section outlines one T cell receptor beta chain sequence together with its context. What it binds is not known. These data originate in a study of high-grade serous ovarian cancer treatment subgroups. Study-level findings and limits: Without spatial data, bulk sequencing limits insight into HGSC tumor diversity. Repertoire similarity ranged about 0.1 to 0.79 between tumors of one patient.

CDR1 and CDR2 (germline): MNHNS, SASEGT. With 2 bases clipped from V and 2 bases from J, the junction kept 9 bases outside the gene matches. The length of the CDR3 is 16 residues. Tumor samples were obtained before definitive surgery or chemotherapy. Profiled with immunoSEQ multiplex PCR; TCRdb holds only in-frame clones, not every one. The sample carries about 3,100 clones, about 77% recorded once. The chain joins TRBV6-1 to TRBJ2-7; TRBD1 matches at 7 bases. Sequenced sample: tumor tissue. This TCR was recovered from a human donor with high-grade serous ovarian cancer. CDR3 DNA sequence: TGTGCCAGCAGTGAACAAATGAGACAGGGTCCCTACGAGCAGTACTTC. Its protein product is CASSEQMRQGPYEQYF.